This T cell receptor (beta chain) comes out of a study of blood T cell repertoires in COVID-19. This clone was detected once. Some clones are missing from TCRdb's copy, which holds only in-frame ones; the method was immunoSEQ multiplex PCR. The sample holds 150,000 to 190,000 clones; about 86% are singletons and the top ten take more than 5.5%. Trimming removed 4 bases from V and 6 bases from J, with 6 bases in between. Germline loops: CDR1 LGHDT, CDR2 YNNKEL (reference sequence). The CDR3 consists of 12 residues. This TCR was sampled from a man aged 50-60 years who had recovered from COVID-19. The chain has TRBV3-1 (or the pseudogene TRBV3-2) and TRBJ2-2; no clear D gene. The specimen was PBMCs or T cells enriched from blood (not recorded which). This CDR3 reads CASSPYPGELFF. The CDR3 DNA is TGTGCCAGCAGCCCCTACCCCGGGGAGCTGTTTTTT.